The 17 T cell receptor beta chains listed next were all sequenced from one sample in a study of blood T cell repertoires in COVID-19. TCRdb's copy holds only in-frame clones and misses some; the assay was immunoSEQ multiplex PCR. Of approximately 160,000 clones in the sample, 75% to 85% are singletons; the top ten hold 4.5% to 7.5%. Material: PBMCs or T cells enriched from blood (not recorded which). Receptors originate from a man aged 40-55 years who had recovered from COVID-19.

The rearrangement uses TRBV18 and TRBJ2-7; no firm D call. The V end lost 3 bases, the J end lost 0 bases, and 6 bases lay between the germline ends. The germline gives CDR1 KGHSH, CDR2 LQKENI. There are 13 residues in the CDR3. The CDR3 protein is CASSPLPSYEQYV. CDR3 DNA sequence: TGTGCCAGCTCACCTCTTCCCTCCTACGAGCAGTACGTC.

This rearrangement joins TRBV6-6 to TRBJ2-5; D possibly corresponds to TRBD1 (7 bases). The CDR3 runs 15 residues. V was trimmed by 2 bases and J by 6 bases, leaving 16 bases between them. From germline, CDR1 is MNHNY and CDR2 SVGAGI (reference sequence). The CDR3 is CASSYAGGGGKTQYF. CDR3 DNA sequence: TGTGCCAGCAGTTACGCAGGAGGGGGCGGGAAGACCCAGTACTTC.

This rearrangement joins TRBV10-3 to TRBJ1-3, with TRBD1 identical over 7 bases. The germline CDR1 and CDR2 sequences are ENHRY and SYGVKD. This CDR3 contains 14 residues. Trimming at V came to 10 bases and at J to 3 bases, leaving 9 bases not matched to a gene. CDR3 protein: CATESTGVGNTIYF. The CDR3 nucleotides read TGTGCCACCGAATCCACAGGGGTTGGAAACACCATATATTTT.

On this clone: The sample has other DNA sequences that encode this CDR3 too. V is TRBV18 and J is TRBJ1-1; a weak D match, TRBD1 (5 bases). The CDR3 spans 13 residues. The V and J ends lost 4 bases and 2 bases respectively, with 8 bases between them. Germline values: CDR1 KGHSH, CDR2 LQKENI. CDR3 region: CASSRGLNTEAFF. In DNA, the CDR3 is TGTGCCAGCTCACGGGGACTTAACACTGAAGCTTTCTTT.

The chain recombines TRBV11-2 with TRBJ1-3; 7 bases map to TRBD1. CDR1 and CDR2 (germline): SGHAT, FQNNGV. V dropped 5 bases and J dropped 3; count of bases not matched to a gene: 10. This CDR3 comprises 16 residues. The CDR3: CASSLEGQVFGNTIYF. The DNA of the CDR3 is TGTGCCAGCAGCCTGGAAGGACAGGTCTTTGGAAACACCATATATTTT.

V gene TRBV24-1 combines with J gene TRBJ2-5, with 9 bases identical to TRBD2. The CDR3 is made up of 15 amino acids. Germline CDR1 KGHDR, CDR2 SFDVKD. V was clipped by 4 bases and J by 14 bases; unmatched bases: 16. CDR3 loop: CATSDSHREAGGQYF. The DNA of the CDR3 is TGTGCCACCAGTGACTCGCATAGGGAAGCGGGGGGCCAATACTTC.

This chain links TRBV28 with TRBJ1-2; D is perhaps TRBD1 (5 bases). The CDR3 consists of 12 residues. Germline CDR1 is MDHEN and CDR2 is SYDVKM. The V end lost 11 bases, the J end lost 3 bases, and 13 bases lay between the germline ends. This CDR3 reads CAATEQDYGYTF. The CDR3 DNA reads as TGTGCCGCTACTGAACAGGACTATGGCTACACCTTC.

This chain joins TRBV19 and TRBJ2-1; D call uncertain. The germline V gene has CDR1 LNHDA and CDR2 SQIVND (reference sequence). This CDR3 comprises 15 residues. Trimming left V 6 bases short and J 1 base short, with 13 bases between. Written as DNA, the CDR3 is TGTGCCAGTAGCATACGCGTTTCTTCCTACAATGAGCAGTTCTTC. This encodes CASSIRVSSYNEQFF.

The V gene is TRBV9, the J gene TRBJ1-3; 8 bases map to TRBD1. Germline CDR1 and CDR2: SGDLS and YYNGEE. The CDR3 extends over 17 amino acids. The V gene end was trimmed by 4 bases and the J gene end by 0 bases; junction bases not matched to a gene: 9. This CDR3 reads CASSPHRTGTSGNTIYF. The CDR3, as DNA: TGTGCCAGCAGCCCTCATCGGACAGGGACCTCTGGAAACACCATATATTTT.

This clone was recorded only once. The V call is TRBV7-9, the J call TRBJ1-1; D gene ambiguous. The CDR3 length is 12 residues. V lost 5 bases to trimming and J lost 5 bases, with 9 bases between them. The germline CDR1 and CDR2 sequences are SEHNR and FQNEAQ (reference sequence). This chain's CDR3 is CASSPYLTEAFF. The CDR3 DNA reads TGTGCCAGCAGCCCGTATCTTACTGAAGCTTTCTTT.

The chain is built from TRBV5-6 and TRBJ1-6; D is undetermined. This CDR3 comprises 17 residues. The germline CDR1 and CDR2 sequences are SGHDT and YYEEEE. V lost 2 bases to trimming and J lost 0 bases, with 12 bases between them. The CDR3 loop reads CASSFGRESSYNSPLHF. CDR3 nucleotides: TGTGCCAGCAGCTTCGGACGGGAGAGCTCCTATAATTCACCCCTCCACTTT.

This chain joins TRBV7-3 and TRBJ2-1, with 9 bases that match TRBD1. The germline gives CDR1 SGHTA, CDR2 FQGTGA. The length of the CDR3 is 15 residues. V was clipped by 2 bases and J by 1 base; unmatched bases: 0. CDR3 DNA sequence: TGTGCCAGCAGCTTAGGGACAGGGTCCTACAATGAGCAGTTCTTC. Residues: CASSLGTGSYNEQFF.

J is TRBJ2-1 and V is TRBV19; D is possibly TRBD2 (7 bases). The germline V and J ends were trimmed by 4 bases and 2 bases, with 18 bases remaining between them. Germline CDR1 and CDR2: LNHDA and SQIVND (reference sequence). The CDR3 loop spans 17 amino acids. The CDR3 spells CASSTPPGRGAYNEQFF. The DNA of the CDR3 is TGTGCCAGTAGTACCCCCCCGGGGAGGGGGGCCTACAATGAGCAGTTCTTC.

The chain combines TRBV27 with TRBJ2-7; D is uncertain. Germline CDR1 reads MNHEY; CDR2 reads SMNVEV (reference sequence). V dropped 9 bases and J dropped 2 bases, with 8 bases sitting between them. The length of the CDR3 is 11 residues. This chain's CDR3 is CASSRTYEQYV. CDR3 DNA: TGTGCCAGTTCGCGCACCTACGAGCAGTACGTC.

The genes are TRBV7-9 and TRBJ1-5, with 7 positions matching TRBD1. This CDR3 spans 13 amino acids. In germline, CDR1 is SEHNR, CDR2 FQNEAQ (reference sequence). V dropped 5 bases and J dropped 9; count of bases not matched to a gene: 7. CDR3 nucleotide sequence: TGTGCCAGCAGCCTAGAGACAGGGAGGCCCCAGCATTTT. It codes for CASSLETGRPQHF.

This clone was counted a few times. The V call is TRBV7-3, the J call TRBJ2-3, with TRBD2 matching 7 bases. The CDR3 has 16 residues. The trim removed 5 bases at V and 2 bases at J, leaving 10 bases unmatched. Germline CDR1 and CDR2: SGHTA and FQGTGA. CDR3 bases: TGTGCCAGCAGCGCAGACGGACTAGGAGTCACAGATACGCAGTATTTT. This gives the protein CASSADGLGVTDTQYF.

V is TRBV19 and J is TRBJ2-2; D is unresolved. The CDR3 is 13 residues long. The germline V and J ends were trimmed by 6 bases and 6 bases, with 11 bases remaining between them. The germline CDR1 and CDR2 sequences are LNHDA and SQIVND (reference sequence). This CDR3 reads CASSRNLPGELFF. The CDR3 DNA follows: TGTGCCAGTAGCAGGAACCTACCCGGGGAGCTGTTTTTT.